This T cell receptor beta chain appears in the sequencing data of a study of blood T cell repertoires in COVID-19. About the research overall: Sources were T cells, B-cell-depleted T cells, or PBMCs; the material itself was cDNA or gDNA.

Original processing methods: Reference gene primer amplification in the assay estimated nucleated cell counts. Profiling relied on immunoSEQ multiplex PCR, and the TCRdb table lists in-frame clones only, not all of them. V and J calls and clone size are copied from that table; D and trimming were computed from the DNA. The profile shows under 130,000 clones, about 86% of them singletons. This CDR3 comprises 13 residues. The J segment lost 4 bases and the V segment lost 5 bases, leaving 2 bases of the junction unmatched. The germline CDR1 and CDR2 sequences are SGHTA and FQGNSA. The chain links TRBV7-2 to TRBJ1-1, with 9 bases identical to TRBD1. The receptor comes from a human donor in a cohort sampled during active COVID-19. Material: peripheral blood. CDR3 region: CASSAQGATEAFF. In nucleotides, the CDR3 is TGTGCCAGCAGCGCACAGGGGGCCACTGAAGCTTTCTTT.